The present T cell receptor (beta chain) was sequenced within a study of Ad26.COV2.S vaccination and SARS-CoV-2 variants. Study overall: Enrolled in COV1001, the donor was in the Ad26.COV2.S trial arm, which received the vaccine.

Noted treatment: over 15 received Ad26.COV2.S at low or high dose, single or two shots; about five received placebo; per-sample allocation not given. Samples came from day 63 after the first vaccine or placebo injection. Wuhan-strain spike was delivered by a replication-incompetent Ad26 vector. This CDR3 comprises 19 residues. CDR1 is LGHDT, CDR2 YNNKEL, per germline (reference sequence). Trimming removed 3 bases at V and 2 bases at J, with 25 bases between. Data came from immunoSEQ multiplex PCR; TCRdb stores just in-frame clones and leaves some out. The table has hundreds of thousands of clones, 80% to 90% seen once.

The sequence came from a person aged 18-60 years who received the Ad26.COV2.S COVID-19 vaccine or a placebo. Sequencing used peripheral blood, obtained in a trial of Ad26.COV2.S vaccine versus placebo. The genes are TRBV3-1 (or the pseudogene TRBV3-2) and TRBJ1-2; possibly TRBD1 for D (5 bases). The CDR3 protein is CASSQTRSGALRSNYGYTF. The CDR3 DNA is TGTGCCAGCAGCCAGACCAGGAGCGGGGCCCTGAGGTCCAACTATGGCTACACCTTC.